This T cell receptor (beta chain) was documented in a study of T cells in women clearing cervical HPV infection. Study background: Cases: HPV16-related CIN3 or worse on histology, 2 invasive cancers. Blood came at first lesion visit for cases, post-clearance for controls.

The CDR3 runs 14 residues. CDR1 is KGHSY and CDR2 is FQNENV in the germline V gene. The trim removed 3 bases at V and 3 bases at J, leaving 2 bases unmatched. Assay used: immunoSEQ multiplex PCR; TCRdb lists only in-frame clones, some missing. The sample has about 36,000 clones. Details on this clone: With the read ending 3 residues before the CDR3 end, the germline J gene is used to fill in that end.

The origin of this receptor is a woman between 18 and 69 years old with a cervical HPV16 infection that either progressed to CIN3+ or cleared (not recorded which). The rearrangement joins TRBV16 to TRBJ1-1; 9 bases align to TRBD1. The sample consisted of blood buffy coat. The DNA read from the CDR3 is TGTGCCAGCAGCCATAACAGGGGGCACACTGAA. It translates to CASSHNRGHTE. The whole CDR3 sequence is CASSHNRGHTEAFF.